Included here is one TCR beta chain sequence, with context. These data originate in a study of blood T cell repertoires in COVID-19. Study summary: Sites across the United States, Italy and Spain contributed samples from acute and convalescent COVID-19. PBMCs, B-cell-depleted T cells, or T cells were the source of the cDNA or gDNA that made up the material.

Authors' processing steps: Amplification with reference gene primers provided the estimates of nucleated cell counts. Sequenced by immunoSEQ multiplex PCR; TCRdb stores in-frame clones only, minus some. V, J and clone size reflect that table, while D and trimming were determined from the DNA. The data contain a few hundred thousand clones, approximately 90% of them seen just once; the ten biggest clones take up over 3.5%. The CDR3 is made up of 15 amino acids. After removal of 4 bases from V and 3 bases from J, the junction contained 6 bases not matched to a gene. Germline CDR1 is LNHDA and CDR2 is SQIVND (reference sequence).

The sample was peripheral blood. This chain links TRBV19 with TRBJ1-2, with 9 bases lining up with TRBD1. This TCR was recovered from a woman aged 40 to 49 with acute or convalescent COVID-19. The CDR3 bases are TGTGCCAGTAGTAGCTACAGGGGGCCGGACTATGGCTACACCTTC. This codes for CASSSYRGPDYGYTF.